This T cell receptor (beta chain) was retrieved from a study of T-cell reconstitution after alpha-beta-depleted transplantation in children. Study-wide results and caveats: At day 60, the high TCRbeta diversity found in some patients originated from recipient T cells and thymic progenitors that had survived. At the one-year point after transplant, T-cell counts and TCRbeta diversity were found to come mostly from T cells that had been newly produced. Alpha-beta T cells about two months after transplant reportedly derived from several hundred expanded graft clones.

In this sample, this clonotype turned up a few times. The antigen is not known. Molecular barcoding with unique molecular identifiers was used for the TCRbeta library. One entry per CDR3 protein, called by TCRdb with MiXCR from the PCR reads. The sample lists 120,000 to 150,000 distinct CDR3 sequences; 8.8% were seen once. The specimen was PBMCs, mostly from graft donor cells, collected 180 days after TCRalphabeta/CD19-depleted stem cell transplant. This clonotype was obtained from a female patient between 2 and 15 years old who had a stem cell transplant for congenital amegakaryocytic thrombocytopenia, so the T cells may come from the graft donor.

The CDR3 region has the DNA TGCAGTGCCGAATCTAGCGGGGGGGGACCCTCCTACAATGAGCAGTTCTTC. Translation gives CSAESSGGGPSYNEQFF. The V and J genes are TRBV20-1 and TRBJ2-1; 12 nucleotides match TRBD2. V shed 6 bases, J shed 0 bases, and the junction held 9 bases outside the gene matches. CDR3 size: 17 residues. Germline-derived CDR1 and CDR2 are DFQATT and SNEGSKA (reference sequence).